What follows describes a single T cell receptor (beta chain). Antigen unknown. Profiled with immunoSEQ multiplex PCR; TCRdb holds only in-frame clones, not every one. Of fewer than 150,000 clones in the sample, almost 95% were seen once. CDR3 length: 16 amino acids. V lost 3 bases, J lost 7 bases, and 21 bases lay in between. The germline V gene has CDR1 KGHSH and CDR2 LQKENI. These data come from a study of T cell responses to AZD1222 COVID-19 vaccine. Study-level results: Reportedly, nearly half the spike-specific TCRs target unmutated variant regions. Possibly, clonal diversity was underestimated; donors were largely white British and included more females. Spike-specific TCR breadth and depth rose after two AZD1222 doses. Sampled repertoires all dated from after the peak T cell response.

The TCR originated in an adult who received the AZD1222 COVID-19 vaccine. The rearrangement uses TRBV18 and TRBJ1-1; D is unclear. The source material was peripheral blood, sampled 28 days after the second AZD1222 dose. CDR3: CASSPRSEMSGDEAFF. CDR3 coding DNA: TGTGCCAGCTCACCTCGCTCCGAAATGAGTGGCGATGAAGCTTTCTTT.